This T cell receptor beta chain came from a study of patients and donors after allogeneic stem cell transplantation (dated by TCRdb to the early 2020s). Receptors were amplified or captured by RT-PCR. Sequenced using a NextSeq 550. Starting from the raw public reads, TCRdb applied fastp trimming at Q25, assembled clones with MiXCR and retained in-frame beta chains. Each record represents a unique CDR3 protein, reported with the most common genes and DNA among its rows. The table for this sample lists 150,000 to 200,000 distinct CDR3 sequences; roughly 31% of them were counted only once. The ten largest account for roughly 3% of the sample. This clonotype was counted between two and nine times. Its antigen remains unidentified. Qualities for individual bases were not recorded, and no much larger clone is one base off. V loses 4 bases of germline sequence and J loses 5 bases, and the interval between the two ends is 14 bases. Sequences SGHTA (CDR1) and FQGNSA (CDR2) are obtained from the germline V gene. The CDR3 numbers 14 residues from cysteine through phenylalanine. Just the 42-base CDR3 DNA is kept, in frame starting at base 1.

The rearranged chain carries TRBV7-2 and TRBJ2-5, with a tentative D gene TRBD2 over 5 matching bases. This TCR was sampled from a human donor who was either an allogeneic HSCT recipient or a stem cell or donor lymphocyte infusion donor (not recorded which). It is not recorded whose cells these are; they may come from a transplant donor. Sequencing was done on a sample of blood, either unsorted or a sorted T cell fraction (not recorded which). The CDR3 protein sequence reads: CASSSFSVGETQYF. The DNA sequence follows: TGTGCCAGCAGCTCCTTTAGCGTCGGGGAGACCCAGTACTTC.